The rows below give T cell receptor beta chains drawn from one sample of a study of blood T cell repertoires in COVID-19. Profiling relied on immunoSEQ multiplex PCR, and the TCRdb table lists in-frame clones only, not all of them. Of around 190,000 clones in the sample, roughly 89% were seen once. Source material: PBMCs or T cells enriched from blood (not recorded which). The receptors here all came from a woman in her 30s who had been exposed to COVID-19. Each CDR3 is given with its conserved first and last residue. D genes are given only for firm matches.

TRBJ1-3 | NA | TRBV15 | TGTGCCACCAGCAGAGCAGGAAACACCATATATTTT | CATSRAGNTIYF
TRBJ2-2 | NA | TRBV7-6 | TGTGCCAGCAGCTTCCAGGGCCCCACCGGGGAGCTGTTTTTT | CASSFQGPTGELFF
TRBJ2-7 | TRBD1 | TRBV3-1/TRBV3-2 | TGTGCCAGCAGCCTGGGACAGGGCTCCGAGCAGTACTTC | CASSLGQGSEQYF
TRBJ2-3 | TRBD2 | TRBV18 | TGTGCCAGCTCACCATCTTCGAGCGGGGCTTTAGATACGCAGTATTTT | CASSPSSSGALDTQYF
TRBJ1-1 | TRBD1 | TRBV10-1 | TGCGCCAGCACTCCCGCACAGGGGGCTTCGGCTGAAGCTTTCTTT | CASTPAQGASAEAFF
TRBJ1-2 | NA | TRBV2 | TGTGCCAGCAGCGCCAGGGTGCGCGGCTACACCTTC | CASSARVRGYTF
TRBJ2-5 | TRBD2 | TRBV2 | TGTGCCAGCAGTGAAGCGGAAGGGACTAGCGGGGTTGAAGAGACCCAGTACTTC | CASSEAEGTSGVEETQYF
TRBJ2-2 | NA | TRBV5-1 | TGCGCCAGCAGCTTGGGACGGAGCACCGGGGAGCTGTTTTTT | CASSLGRSTGELFF
TRBJ1-1 | NA | TRBV24-1 | TGTGCCACCAGAGGGGCCCGTGGAACTGAAGCTTTCTTT | CATRGARGTEAFF
TRBJ2-6 | NA | TRBV24-1 | TGTGCCACCAGCTCCGGTTCGGGGGCTGGGGCCAACGTCCTGACTTTC | CATSSGSGAGANVLTF
TRBJ2-3 | TRBD2 | TRBV6-5 | TGTGCCAGCAGGTGGACTAGCGGGACAGATACGCAGTATTTT | CASRWTSGTDTQYF
TRBJ1-2 | TRBD1 | TRBV5-1 | TGCGCCAGCAGGTTAGCCGGGACAGGGAAAGGCTACACCTTC | CASRLAGTGKGYTF
TRBJ1-5 | TRBD1 | TRBV7-6 | TGTGCCAGCAGCCCCCAACAGGGGAGCAATCAGCCCCAGCATTTT | CASSPQQGSNQPQHF
TRBJ1-2 | NA | TRBV6-5 | TGTGCCAGCAGCCTAGTGGGCTACACCTTC | CASSLVGYTF
TRBJ1-4 | NA | TRBV11-2 | TGTGCCAGCAGCTTAGTAGAGACGGAGAAACTGTTTTTT | CASSLVETEKLFF
TRBJ2-7 | TRBD2 | TRBV6-5 | TGTGCCAGCATCAACCCGGGGGGGAGAGGGGAGCAGTACTTC | CASINPGGRGEQYF